One sample yielded the 24 T cell receptor beta chains listed below, sequenced in a study of blood T cell repertoires in COVID-19. Some clones are missing from TCRdb's copy, which holds only in-frame ones; the method was immunoSEQ multiplex PCR. The data show tens of thousands of clones, roughly 84% seen once. The specimen sequenced was peripheral blood. The receptor source for this set is a human donor in a cohort sampled during active COVID-19. The donor label of this sample is uncertain.

This chain uses TRBV6-6 with TRBJ1-1, with D maybe TRBD1 (5 bases). V was cut by 2 bases and J by 4 bases, with 11 bases left in between. CDR3 length: 14 amino acids. Germline-derived CDR1 and CDR2 are MNHNY and SVGAGI (reference sequence). CDR3 DNA sequence: TGTGCCAGCAGTTACGGTACAGGAACCACTGAAGCTTTCTTT. Translated: CASSYGTGTTEAFF.

This rearrangement joins TRBV9 to TRBJ2-2, with TRBD2 identical over 7 bases. CDR3 length: 16 residues. V lost 0 bases, J lost 6 bases, and 8 bases stayed unmatched. Germline lookup yields CDR1 SGDLS and CDR2 YYNGEE. DNA for the CDR3: TGTGCCAGCAGCGTAGTTCCTAGCGGATCCCCCGGGGAGCTGTTTTTT. It codes for CASSVVPSGSPGELFF. Full variable domain (remainder filled in from reference TRBV9 and TRBJ2-2): DSGVTQTPKHLITATGQRVTLRCSPRSGDLSVYWYQQSLDQGLQFLIQYYNGEERAKGNILERFSAQQFPDLHSELNLSSLELGDSALYFCASSVVPSGSPGELFFGEGSRLTVL.

The V call is TRBV3-1 (or the pseudogene TRBV3-2), the J call TRBJ2-5; no firm D call. CDR1 is LGHDT and CDR2 is YNNKEL in the germline V gene (reference sequence). This CDR3 is 12 amino acids long. V was cut by 1 base and J by 5 bases, with 5 bases left in between. The CDR3, as DNA: TGTGCCAGCAGCCAAGTAGTGGAGACCCAGTACTTC. Protein: CASSQVVETQYF.

The V and J genes are TRBV29-1 and TRBJ2-5, with D unresolved. Trimming shortened V by 3 bases and J by 4 bases, and 9 bases separated the two germline ends. Germline CDR1 is SQVTM and CDR2 is ANQGSEA. The CDR3 is 12 amino acids. CDR3 amino acids: CSVDNTGETQYF. Here the CDR3 DNA reads TGCAGCGTTGATAACACGGGAGAGACCCAGTACTTC. The full variable domain, with the rest looked up from reference TRBV29-1 and TRBJ2-5, is SAVISQKPSRDICQRGTSLTIQCQVDSQVTMMFWYRQQPGQSLTLIATANQGSEATYESGFVIDKFPISRPNLTFSTLTVSNMSPEDSSIYLCSVDNTGETQYFGPGTRLLVL.

The sample holds a few counts of this clone. The chain carries TRBV4-1 and TRBJ2-7; 9 positions agree with TRBD1. The J segment lost 7 bases and the V segment lost 2 bases, leaving 6 bases of the junction unmatched. The germline V gene has CDR1 MGHRA and CDR2 YSYEKL. The CDR3 runs 14 residues. CDR3 in DNA: TGCGCCAGCAGCCAAACCGGGACAGGGAAGGAGCAGTACTTC. Its protein product is CASSQTGTGKEQYF.

The chain carries TRBV5-1 and TRBJ1-2; D perhaps matches TRBD1 (6 bases). V was trimmed by 3 bases and J by 2 bases, leaving 17 bases between them. The CDR3 contains 16 residues. Germline V gene sequence: CDR1 SGHRS, CDR2 YFSETQ. In nucleotides, the CDR3 is TGCGCCAGCAGCTCAGACCGGGTAACAGGGAACTATGGCTACACCTTC. This gives the protein CASSSDRVTGNYGYTF.

This chain uses TRBV5-3 with TRBJ1-3; 9 bases are a match to TRBD1. TRBV5-3 is an ORF, and what it does is uncertain. The CDR3 has 17 residues. Trimming took 4 bases from V and 0 from J; bases not matched to a gene: 8. The CDR3, as DNA: TGTGCCAGAAGCGTTGGACAGGGGCCATACTCTGGAAACACCATATATTTT. It encodes CARSVGQGPYSGNTIYF.

The chain uses TRBV15 and TRBJ2-1; 7 bases map to TRBD1. Looked up from germline, CDR1 is LNHNV and CDR2 is YYDKDF (reference sequence). Trimming at V came to 0 bases and at J to 6 bases, leaving 11 bases not matched to a gene. CDR3 length: 17 residues. The chain's CDR3 is CATSRDPRPGGGNEQFF. The DNA of the CDR3 is TGTGCCACCAGCAGAGATCCCCGGCCAGGGGGTGGCAATGAGCAGTTCTTC. The full variable domain, its missing parts supplied by reference TRBV15 and TRBJ2-1, is DAMVIQNPRYQVTQFGKPVTLSCSQTLNHNVMYWYQQKSSQAPKLLFHYYDKDFNNEADTPDNFQSRRPNTSFCFLDIRSPGLGDTAMYLCATSRDPRPGGGNEQFFGPGTRLTVL.

This chain connects TRBV5-5 to TRBJ1-5; TRBD1 is a possible D gene (5 bases). The V gene's germline CDR1 is SGHKS and CDR2 YYEKEE (reference sequence). V lost 4 bases to trimming and J lost 4 bases, with 12 bases between them. There are 14 residues in the CDR3. The DNA for the CDR3 is TGTGCCAGCAGCCCCAGGGAGGGGAATCAGCCCCAGCATTTT. Its protein is CASSPREGNQPQHF.

V usage is TRBV27 and J usage is TRBJ2-7; possible D gene TRBD1, 6 bases. The germline V and J ends were trimmed by 6 bases and 3 bases, with 21 bases remaining between them. This CDR3 spans 16 amino acids. The germline CDR1 and CDR2 sequences are MNHEY and SMNVEV (reference sequence). The CDR3 loop is CASRPGQLQDYYEQYF. The CDR3 nucleotides are TGTGCCAGCAGACCTGGACAGCTACAAGATTACTACGAGCAGTACTTC.

The genes are TRBV5-6 and TRBJ2-6, with TRBD1 as a possible D gene (6 bases). The CDR3 has 17 amino acids. Germline-derived CDR1 and CDR2 are SGHDT and YYEEEE. Trimming pared 4 bases from V and 1 base from J, leaving 15 bases between. CDR3 loop: CASSPGQLTSGANVLTF. As DNA, the CDR3 is TGTGCCAGCAGCCCCGGACAGCTAACTTCTGGGGCCAACGTCCTGACTTTC.

The chain links TRBV19 to TRBJ1-4; TRBD1 matches at 9 bases. The CDR3 runs to 14 residues. J was trimmed by 7 bases and V by 10 bases; bases with no gene match: 10. Germline V gives CDR1 LNHDA, CDR2 SQIVND (reference sequence). The CDR3 DNA is TGTGCCACACACCAGGGGACAGGGATTGAAAAACTGTTTTTT. As protein: CATHQGTGIEKLFF.

The chain links TRBV2 to TRBJ1-3, with unresolved D. V lost 6 bases and J 0 bases, leaving 12 bases between the germline ends. CDR3 length: 15 amino acids. The germline V gene has CDR1 SNHLY and CDR2 FYNNEI. Here the CDR3 DNA reads TGTGCCAGCAGCCTAGTTTTGGGCTCTGGAAACACCATATATTTT. It is translated as CASSLVLGSGNTIYF.

The rearrangement links TRBV7-2 to TRBJ2-3, with a weak D call TRBD2 (6 bases). V lost 3 bases and J 1 base, leaving 14 bases between the germline ends. This CDR3 spans 16 amino acids. From germline, CDR1 is SGHTA and CDR2 FQGNSA. This CDR3 is CASSFFGTRGTDTQYF. CDR3 nucleotide sequence: TGTGCCAGCAGCTTTTTTGGGACTCGGGGCACAGATACGCAGTATTTT.

V usage is TRBV9 and J usage is TRBJ2-2, with no clear D. The CDR3 is 15 amino acids. Germline-derived CDR1 and CDR2 are SGDLS and YYNGEE. The V and J ends lost 0 bases and 1 base respectively, with 7 bases between them. The CDR3 region has the DNA TGTGCCAGCAGCGTAGCCGGTGGGAACACCGGGGAGCTGTTTTTT. It yields the protein CASSVAGGNTGELFF.

The chain has TRBV11-2 and TRBJ2-2; D is unresolved. Germline-derived CDR1 and CDR2 are SGHAT and FQNNGV. The CDR3 has 14 amino acids. Deletions cut 1 base from V and 5 bases from J, with 8 bases between. The CDR3 DNA reads TGTGCCAGCAGCTTAGTTGGCAATACCGGGGAGCTGTTTTTT. This translates into CASSLVGNTGELFF.

The chain has TRBV6-4 and TRBJ1-1, with D possibly being TRBD1 (5 bases). This CDR3 has 12 amino acids. The ends were cut back, 2 bases at V and 8 bases at J, with 9 bases in the middle. Germline V gene sequence: CDR1 MRHNA, CDR2 SNTAGT. CDR3 nucleotide sequence: TGTGCCAGCAGTGACGGGGCGTCGGAAGCTTTCTTT. Protein: CASSDGASEAFF.

The rearrangement uses TRBV13 and TRBJ1-2; 9 positions match TRBD1. V gave up 5 bases and J gave up 4 bases; unmatched junction bases: 11. CDR3 length: 16 amino acids. Per germline, CDR1 PRHDT and CDR2 FYEKMQ (reference sequence). The CDR3 region is CASSPSPGQGFYGYTF. The CDR3 nucleotides are TGTGCCAGCAGCCCAAGTCCGGGACAGGGTTTCTATGGCTACACCTTC.

The chain carries TRBV7-8 and TRBJ2-1; D gene unclear. The length of the CDR3 is 14 residues. V lost 3 bases and J lost 2, with 8 bases in between. Germline V gene sequence: CDR1 SGHVS, CDR2 FQNEAQ. The CDR3 DNA is TGTGCCAGCAGCTTCGCGGCTCCCTACAATGAGCAGTTCTTC. As protein: CASSFAAPYNEQFF. The whole variable domain, remainder taken from reference TRBV7-8 and TRBJ2-1, is GAGVSQSPRYKVAKRGQDVALRCDPISGHVSLFWYQQALGQGPEFLTYFQNEAQLDKSGLPSDRFFAERPEGSVSTLKIQRTQQEDSAVYLCASSFAAPYNEQFFGPGTRLTVL.

There are a few counts of this clone. The chain employs TRBV7-2 and TRBJ1-2; 9 bases fit TRBD1. V dropped 5 bases and J dropped 5; count of bases not matched to a gene: 6. CDR1 and CDR2 from the germline V gene are SGHTA and FQGNSA. The CDR3 contains 14 residues. CDR3 DNA sequence: TGTGCCAGCAGCATATGGGGACAGGGTTATGGCTACACCTTC. Amino acid sequence: CASSIWGQGYGYTF.

The rearrangement joins TRBV10-3 to TRBJ1-3; the D is unclear. Germline CDR1 ENHRY, CDR2 SYGVKD. The V gene lost 2 bases and the J gene lost 1 base, with 12 bases spanning the gap. CDR3 length equals 16 residues. CDR3 sequence (DNA): TGTGCCATCAGTGAGATCGGGGTTCCATCTGGAAACACCATATATTTT. Amino acids: CAISEIGVPSGNTIYF.

V and J are TRBV18 and TRBJ2-3; no clear D. The CDR3 contains 13 residues. The germline gives CDR1 KGHSH, CDR2 LQKENI. Trimming left V 3 bases short and J 6 bases short, with 10 bases between. The CDR3 DNA sequence: TGTGCCAGCTCACCGAATCCTCAGGATACGCAGTATTTT. This translates into CASSPNPQDTQYF.

This clone was observed a handful of times. The rearrangement uses TRBV2 and TRBJ2-7; TRBD1 might be the D (5 bases). CDR1 and CDR2 (germline): SNHLY, FYNNEI. V lost 6 bases to trimming and J lost 2 bases, with 14 bases between them. The CDR3 loop spans 14 amino acids. CDR3 DNA sequence: TGTGCCAGCAGCCGACAGTCCCCTACCTACGAGCAGTACTTC. It codes for CASSRQSPTYEQYF.

The chain is built from TRBV6-5 and TRBJ2-3; perhaps TRBD1 as D (6 bases). Trimming cost V 6 bases and J 1 base, with 11 bases left between them. Per the germline V gene, CDR1 is MNHEY and CDR2 is SVGAGI. The CDR3 loop spans 14 amino acids. The CDR3, as DNA: TGTGCCAGCAGGCCACAGGGAGGCACAGATACGCAGTATTTT. It translates to CASRPQGGTDTQYF.